Detailed here is one T cell receptor (beta chain). Its antigen is still unknown. Each CDR3 protein gets one entry after TCRdb re-called the RT-PCR reads with MiXCR. This sample has 500,000 or so distinct CDR3 sequences, with 16% found just once. V lost 5 bases, J lost 3 bases, and 13 bases stayed unmatched. Germline V lookup: CDR1 SEHNR, CDR2 FQNEAQ (reference sequence). CDR3 length equals 17 residues. This entry comes from a study of response to subunit inactivated influenza vaccine. The study's findings and limits: A suggestion made by the authors is that each seasonal influenza vaccination recruits few new T cells.

The starting material was CD4+ T cells sorted from PBMCs, obtained roughly 24 months after vaccination. This rearrangement joins TRBV7-9 to TRBJ2-7, with TRBD1 matching over 10 bases. The TCR comes from a man between 50 and 75 years old who received an inactivated influenza vaccine. The chain's CDR3 is CASSPGTGEGSIYEQYF. CDR3 sequence (DNA): TGTGCCAGCAGCCCTGGGACAGGGGAAGGCAGCATCTACGAGCAGTACTTC.